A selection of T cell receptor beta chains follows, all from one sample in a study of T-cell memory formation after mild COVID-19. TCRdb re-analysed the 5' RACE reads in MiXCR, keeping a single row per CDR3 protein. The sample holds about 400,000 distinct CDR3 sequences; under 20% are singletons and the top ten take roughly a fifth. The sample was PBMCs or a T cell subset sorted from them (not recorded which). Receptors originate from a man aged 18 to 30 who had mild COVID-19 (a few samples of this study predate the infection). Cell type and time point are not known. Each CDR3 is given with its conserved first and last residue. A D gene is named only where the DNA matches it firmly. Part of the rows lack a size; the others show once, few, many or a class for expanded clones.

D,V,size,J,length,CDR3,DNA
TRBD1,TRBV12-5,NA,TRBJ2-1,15,CASGWGQGARSEQFF,TGTGCTAGTGGTTGGGGACAGGGGGCCCGCTCTGAGCAGTTCTTC
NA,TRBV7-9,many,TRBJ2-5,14,CASSSLSQQETQYF,TGTGCCAGCAGCTCCCTGTCCCAACAAGAGACCCAGTACTTC
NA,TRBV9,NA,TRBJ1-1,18,CASSVAPVGSGANTEAFF,TGTGCCAGCAGCGTAGCTCCAGTGGGGTCGGGGGCGAACACTGAAGCTTTCTTT
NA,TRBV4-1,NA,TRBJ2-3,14,CASSQDPATDTQYF,TGCGCCAGCAGCCAAGATCCGGCAACAGATACGCAGTATTTT
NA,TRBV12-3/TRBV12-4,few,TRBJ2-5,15,CASIRRDLGAETQYF,TGTGCCAGCATACGCAGGGATCTTGGAGCGGAGACCCAGTACTTC
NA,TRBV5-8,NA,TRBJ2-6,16,CASSLGSGSGANVLTF,TGTGCCAGCAGCTTGGGTTCGGGGTCTGGGGCCAACGTCCTGACTTTC
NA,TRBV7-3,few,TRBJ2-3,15,CASSVGPGGRATQYF,TGTGCCAGCAGCGTTGGTCCGGGGGGCCGGGCTACGCAGTATTTT
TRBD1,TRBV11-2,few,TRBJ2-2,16,CASSLDLTGGTGELFF,TGTGCCAGCAGCTTAGATCTGACAGGGGGTACCGGGGAGCTGTTTTTT
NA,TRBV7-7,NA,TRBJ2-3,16,CASSLLPGGTSDTQYF,TGTGCTAGCAGCTTACTCCCCGGGGGAACATCAGATACGCAGTATTTT
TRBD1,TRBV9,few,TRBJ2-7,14,CASSVTGQGYEQYF,TGTGCCAGCAGCGTAACGGGACAGGGGTACGAGCAGTACTTC
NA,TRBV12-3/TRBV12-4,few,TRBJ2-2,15,CASSLVQVSTGELFF,TGTGCCAGCAGTTTAGTCCAGGTCTCGACCGGGGAGCTGTTTTTT
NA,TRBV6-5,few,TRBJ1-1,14,CASSYYRLNTEAFF,TGTGCCAGCAGTTACTACAGGTTGAACACTGAAGCTTTCTTT
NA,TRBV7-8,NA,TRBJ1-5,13,CASSLARVQPQHF,TGTGCCAGCAGCTTAGCAAGGGTACAGCCCCAGCATTTT
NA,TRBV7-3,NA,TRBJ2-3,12,CARSLLGDTQYF,TGTGCCAGAAGCTTATTAGGAGATACGCAGTATTTT
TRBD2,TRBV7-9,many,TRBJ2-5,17,CASSLVSSGGVQETQYF,TGTGCCAGCAGCTTAGTGAGTAGCGGGGGTGTTCAAGAGACCCAGTACTTC
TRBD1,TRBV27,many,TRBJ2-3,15,CASSSPGGSTDTQYF,TGTGCCAGCAGTTCTCCAGGGGGAAGCACAGATACGCAGTATTTT
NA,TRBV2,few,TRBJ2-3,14,CASERGGGPDTQYF,TGTGCCAGCGAAAGGGGTGGGGGCCCAGATACGCAGTATTTT
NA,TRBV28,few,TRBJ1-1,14,CASSSLESGTEAFF,TGTGCCAGCAGCAGCCTAGAGTCGGGGACTGAAGCTTTCTTT
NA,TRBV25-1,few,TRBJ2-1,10,CATGSNEQFF,TGTGCCACCGGGTCCAATGAGCAGTTCTTC
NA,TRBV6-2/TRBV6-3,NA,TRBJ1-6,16,CASSTLGDVHHSPLHF,TGTGCCAGCAGCACTTTAGGGGACGTCCATCATTCACCCCTCCACTTT
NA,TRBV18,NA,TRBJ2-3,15,CASSPIGGATDTQYF,TGTGCCAGCTCACCAATCGGCGGGGCCACAGATACGCAGTATTTT
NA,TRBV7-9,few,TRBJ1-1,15,CASSPKIRVGTEAFF,TGTGCCAGCAGCCCAAAAATCCGAGTAGGCACTGAAGCTTTCTTT
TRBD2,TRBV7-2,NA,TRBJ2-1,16,CASSLGGGGPYNEQFF,TGTGCCAGCAGCTTAGGGGGCGGGGGTCCCTACAATGAGCAGTTCTTC
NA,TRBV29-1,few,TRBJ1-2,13,CSINGGAAYGYTF,TGCAGCATCAATGGTGGGGCAGCCTATGGCTACACCTTC
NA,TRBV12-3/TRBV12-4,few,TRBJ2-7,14,CASSLYAGGDEQYF,TGTGCCAGCAGTCTATACGCCGGAGGGGACGAGCAGTACTTC
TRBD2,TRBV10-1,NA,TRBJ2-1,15,CASSTGTSAYNEQFF,TGCGCCAGCAGTACCGGGACTAGCGCCTACAATGAGCAGTTCTTC
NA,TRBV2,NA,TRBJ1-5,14,CASRRRFGNQPQHF,TGTGCCAGCCGTCGCAGGTTTGGTAATCAGCCCCAGCATTTT
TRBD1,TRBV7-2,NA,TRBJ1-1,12,CASSTTGVGTFF,TGTGCCAGCAGCACAACAGGGGTCGGGACTTTCTTT
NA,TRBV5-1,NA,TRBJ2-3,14,CASSVNRGTDTQYF,TGCGCCAGCAGCGTAAACAGGGGCACAGATACGCAGTATTTT
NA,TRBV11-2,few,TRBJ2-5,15,CASSVAGRYQETQYF,TGTGCCAGCAGCGTGGCGGGGAGGTACCAAGAGACCCAGTACTTC
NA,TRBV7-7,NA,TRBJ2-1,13,CASSLGGADEQFF,TGTGCCAGCAGCCTAGGGGGGGCAGATGAGCAGTTCTTC
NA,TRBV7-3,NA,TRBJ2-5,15,CASSPHRDNKETQYF,TGTGCCAGCAGCCCCCATAGGGACAACAAAGAGACCCAGTACTTC
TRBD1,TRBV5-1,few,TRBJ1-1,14,CASSLAGGQTEAFF,TGCGCCAGCAGCTTGGCCGGGGGACAGACTGAAGCTTTCTTT
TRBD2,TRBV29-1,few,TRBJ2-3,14,CSVAAGASTDTQYF,TGCAGCGTTGCAGCGGGAGCTAGCACAGATACGCAGTATTTT
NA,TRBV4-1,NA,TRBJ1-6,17,CASSQAVLRVANSPLHF,TGCGCCAGCAGCCAAGCGGTTCTCAGGGTAGCAAATTCACCCCTCCACTTT
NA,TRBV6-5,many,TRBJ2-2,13,CASSWGLAGELFF,TGTGCCAGCAGTTGGGGGCTTGCCGGGGAGCTGTTTTTT
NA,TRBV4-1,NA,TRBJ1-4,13,CASSQGRGEKLFF,TGCGCCAGCAGCCAGGGCAGGGGCGAAAAACTGTTTTTT
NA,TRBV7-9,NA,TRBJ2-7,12,CANPPARREQYF,TGTGCCAACCCTCCCGCTCGTCGCGAGCAGTACTTC
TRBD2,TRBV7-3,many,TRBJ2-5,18,CASSSRPVLAGNQETQYF,TGTGCCAGCAGCTCCCGCCCGGTGTTAGCGGGGAACCAAGAGACCCAGTACTTC
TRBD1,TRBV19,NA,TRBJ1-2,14,CASSIAGGVKGYTF,TGTGCCAGTAGTATAGCAGGGGGCGTAAAAGGCTACACCTTC
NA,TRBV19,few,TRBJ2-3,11,CASAVGDTQYF,TGTGCCAGTGCTGTAGGAGATACGCAGTATTTT
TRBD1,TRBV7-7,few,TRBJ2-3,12,CASTLGTVGQYF,TGTGCTAGCACCCTTGGGACAGTAGGGCAGTATTTT
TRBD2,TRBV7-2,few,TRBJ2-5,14,CASSYGTSRETQYF,TGTGCCAGCAGCTACGGGACTAGCCGAGAGACCCAGTACTTC
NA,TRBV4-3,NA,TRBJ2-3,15,CASSRRVRHTDTQYF,TGCGCCAGCAGCCGACGGGTGAGACACACAGATACGCAGTATTTT
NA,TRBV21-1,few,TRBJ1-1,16,CASSRLDRQPNTEAFF,TGTGCCAGCAGCCGCCTGGACCGACAGCCGAACACTGAAGCTTTCTTT
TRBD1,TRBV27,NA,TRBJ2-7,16,CASSLSLWTGSYEQYF,TGTGCCAGCAGTTTATCCTTATGGACAGGTTCCTACGAGCAGTACTTC
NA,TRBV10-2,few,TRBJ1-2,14,CASSGLGNFHGYTF,TGCGCCAGCAGTGGTTTAGGCAACTTCCATGGCTACACCTTC
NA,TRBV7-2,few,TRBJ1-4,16,CASSLGTIPTNEKLFF,TGTGCCAGCAGCTTGGGCACCATCCCAACTAATGAAAAACTGTTTTTT
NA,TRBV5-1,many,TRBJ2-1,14,CASSSDGTYNEQFF,TGCGCCAGCAGCTCGGACGGAACCTACAATGAGCAGTTCTTC
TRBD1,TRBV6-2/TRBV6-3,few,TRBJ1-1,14,CASSYSDRATEAFF,TGTGCCAGCAGTTACTCGGACAGGGCCACTGAAGCTTTCTTT